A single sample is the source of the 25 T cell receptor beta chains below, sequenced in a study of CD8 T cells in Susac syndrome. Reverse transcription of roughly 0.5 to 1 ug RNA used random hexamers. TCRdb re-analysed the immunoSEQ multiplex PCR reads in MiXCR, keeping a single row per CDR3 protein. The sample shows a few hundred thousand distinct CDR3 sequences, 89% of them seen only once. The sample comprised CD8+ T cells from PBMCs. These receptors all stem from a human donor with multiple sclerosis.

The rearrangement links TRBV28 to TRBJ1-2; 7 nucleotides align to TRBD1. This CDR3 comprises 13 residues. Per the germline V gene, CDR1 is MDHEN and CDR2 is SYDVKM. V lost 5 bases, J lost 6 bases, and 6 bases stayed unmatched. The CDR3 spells CASSHQGQDGYTF. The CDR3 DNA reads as TGTGCCAGCAGTCACCAAGGACAGGATGGCTACACCTTC.

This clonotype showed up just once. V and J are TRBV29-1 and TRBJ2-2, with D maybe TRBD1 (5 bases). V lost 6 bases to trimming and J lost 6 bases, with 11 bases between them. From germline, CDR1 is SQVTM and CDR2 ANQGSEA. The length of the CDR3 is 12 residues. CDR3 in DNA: TGCAGCGTACTGCAGGGATCCGGGGAGCTGTTTTTT. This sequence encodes CSVLQGSGELFF.

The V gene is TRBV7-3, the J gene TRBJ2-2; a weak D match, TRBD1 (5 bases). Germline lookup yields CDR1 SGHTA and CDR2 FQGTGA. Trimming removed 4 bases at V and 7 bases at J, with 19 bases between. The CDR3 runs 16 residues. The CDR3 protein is CASSSLADIPSGELFF. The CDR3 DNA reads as TGTGCCAGCAGCTCCCTTGCGGACATTCCCAGCGGGGAGCTGTTTTTT.

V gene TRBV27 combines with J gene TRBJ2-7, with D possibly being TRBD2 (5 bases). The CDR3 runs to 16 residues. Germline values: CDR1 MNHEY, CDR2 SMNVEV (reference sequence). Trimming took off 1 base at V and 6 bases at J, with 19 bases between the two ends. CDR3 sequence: CASSLLSFGSLVEQYF. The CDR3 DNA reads TGTGCCAGCAGTTTATTGTCATTTGGGAGTTTGGTCGAGCAGTACTTC.

The CDR3 sequence: CASSRSGSQASNQPQHF. The CDR3 DNA follows: TGTGCCAGCAGCCGTTCAGGAAGTCAGGCAAGCAATCAGCCCCAGCATTTT. The rearrangement joins TRBV9 to TRBJ1-5; no reliable D call. Germline V gene sequence: CDR1 SGDLS, CDR2 YYNGEE. Trimming left V 4 bases short and J 1 base short, with 18 bases between. The CDR3 spans 17 residues.

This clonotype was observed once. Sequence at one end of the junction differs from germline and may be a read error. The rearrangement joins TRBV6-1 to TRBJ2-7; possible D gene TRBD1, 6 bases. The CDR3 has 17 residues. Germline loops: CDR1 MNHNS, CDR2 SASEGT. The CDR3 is CASSDGDPSNRAYEQYF. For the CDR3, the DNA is TGTGCCAGCAGTGATGGGGACCCCTCGAACAGGGCCTATGAGCAGTACTTC.

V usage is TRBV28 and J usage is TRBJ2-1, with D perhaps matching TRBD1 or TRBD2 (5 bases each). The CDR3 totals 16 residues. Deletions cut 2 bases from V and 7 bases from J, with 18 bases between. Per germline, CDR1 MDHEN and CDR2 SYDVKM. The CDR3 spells CASSLRGFSPRNEQFF. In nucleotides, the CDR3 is TGTGCCAGCAGTTTACGGGGCTTTTCTCCCCGGAATGAGCAGTTCTTC.

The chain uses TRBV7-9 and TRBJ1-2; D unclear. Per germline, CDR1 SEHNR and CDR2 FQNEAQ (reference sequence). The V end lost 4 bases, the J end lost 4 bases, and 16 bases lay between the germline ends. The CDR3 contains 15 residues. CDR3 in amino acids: CASSSDRISSYGYTF. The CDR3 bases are TGTGCCAGCAGCTCAGACCGGATCTCTAGCTATGGCTACACCTTC. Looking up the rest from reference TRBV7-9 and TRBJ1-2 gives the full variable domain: DTGVSQNPRHKITKRGQNVTFRCDPISEHNRLYWYRQTLGQGPEFLTYFQNEAQLEKSRLLSDRFSAERPKGSFSTLEIQRTEQGDSAMYLCASSSDRISSYGYTFGSGTRLTVV.

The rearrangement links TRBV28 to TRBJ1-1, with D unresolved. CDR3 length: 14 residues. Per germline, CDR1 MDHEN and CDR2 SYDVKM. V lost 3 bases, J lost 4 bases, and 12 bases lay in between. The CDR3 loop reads CASSFAGESTEAFF. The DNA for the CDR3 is TGTGCCAGCAGTTTCGCCGGGGAGAGCACTGAAGCTTTCTTT.

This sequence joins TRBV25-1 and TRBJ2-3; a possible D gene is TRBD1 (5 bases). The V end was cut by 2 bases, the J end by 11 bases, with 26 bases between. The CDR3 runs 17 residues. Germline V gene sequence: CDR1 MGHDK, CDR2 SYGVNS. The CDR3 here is CASSESWVDSEGFGQYF. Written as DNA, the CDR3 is TGTGCCAGCAGTGAAAGTTGGGTCGACAGCGAAGGGTTTGGGCAGTATTTT. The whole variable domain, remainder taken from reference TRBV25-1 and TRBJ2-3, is EADIYQTPRYLVIGTGKKITLECSQTMGHDKMYWYQQDPGMELHLIHYSYGVNSTEKGDLSSESTVSRIRTEHFPLTLESARPSHTSQYLCASSESWVDSEGFGQYFGPGTRLTVL.

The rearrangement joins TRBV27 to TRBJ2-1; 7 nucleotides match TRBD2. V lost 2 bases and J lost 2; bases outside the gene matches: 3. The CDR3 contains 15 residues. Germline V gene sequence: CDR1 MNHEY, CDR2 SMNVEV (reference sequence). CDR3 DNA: TGTGCCAGCAGTTTAAGCGGGGACGCCTACAATGAGCAGTTCTTC. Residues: CASSLSGDAYNEQFF.

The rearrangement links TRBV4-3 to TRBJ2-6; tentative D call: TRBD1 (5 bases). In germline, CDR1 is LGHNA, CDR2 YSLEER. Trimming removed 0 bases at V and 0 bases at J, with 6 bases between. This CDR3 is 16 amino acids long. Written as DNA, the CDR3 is TGCGCCAGCAGCCAAGATGACAGCTCTGGGGCCAACGTCCTGACTTTC. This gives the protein CASSQDDSSGANVLTF.

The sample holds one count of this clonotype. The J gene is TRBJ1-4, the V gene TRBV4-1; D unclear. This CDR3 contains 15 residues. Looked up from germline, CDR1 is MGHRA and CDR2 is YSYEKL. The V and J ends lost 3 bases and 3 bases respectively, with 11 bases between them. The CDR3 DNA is TGCGCCAGCAGCCATCCGGGAGGGTCTAATGAAAAACTGTTTTTT. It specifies CASSHPGGSNEKLFF.

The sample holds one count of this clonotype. The CDR3 reads CSADGTSGFYEQYF. CDR3 DNA: TGCAGTGCTGATGGGACTAGCGGGTTCTACGAGCAGTACTTC. The rearrangement uses TRBV20-1 and TRBJ2-7, with 12 nucleotides matching TRBD2. The J segment lost 3 bases and the V segment lost 5 bases, leaving 5 bases of the junction unmatched. Germline CDR1 is DFQATT and CDR2 is SNEGSKA (reference sequence). The CDR3 has 14 amino acids.

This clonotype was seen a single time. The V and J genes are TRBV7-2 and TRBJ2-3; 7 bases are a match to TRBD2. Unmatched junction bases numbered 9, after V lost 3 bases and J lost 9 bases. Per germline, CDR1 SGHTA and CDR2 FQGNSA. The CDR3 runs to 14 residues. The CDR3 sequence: CASSFNREDPTQYF. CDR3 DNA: TGTGCCAGCAGCTTTAATCGGGAGGATCCCACGCAGTATTTT.

The CDR3: CSVGGGGTTEQYF. CDR3 sequence (DNA): TGCAGCGTGGGCGGTGGGGGGACAACCGAGCAGTACTTC. The chain couples TRBV29-1 to TRBJ2-7; either TRBD1 or TRBD2 may supply D (6 bases each). This CDR3 comprises 13 residues. Deletions cut 6 bases from V and 6 bases from J, with 18 bases between. The germline gives CDR1 SQVTM, CDR2 ANQGSEA.

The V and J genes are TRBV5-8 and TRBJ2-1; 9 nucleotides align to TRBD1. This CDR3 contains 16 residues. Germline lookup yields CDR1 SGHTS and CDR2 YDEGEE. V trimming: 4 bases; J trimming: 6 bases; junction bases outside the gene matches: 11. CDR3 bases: TGTGCCAGCAGCCCGGACCCACAGGGGGCTCTCAATGAGCAGTTCTTC. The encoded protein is CASSPDPQGALNEQFF.

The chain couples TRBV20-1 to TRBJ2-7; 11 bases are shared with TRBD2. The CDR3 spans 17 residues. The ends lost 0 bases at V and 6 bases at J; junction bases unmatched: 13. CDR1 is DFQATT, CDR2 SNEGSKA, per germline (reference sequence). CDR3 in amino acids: CSARDLAGGLILSEQYF. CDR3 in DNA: TGCAGTGCTAGAGATCTAGCGGGAGGCCTCATTCTGTCCGAGCAGTACTTC.

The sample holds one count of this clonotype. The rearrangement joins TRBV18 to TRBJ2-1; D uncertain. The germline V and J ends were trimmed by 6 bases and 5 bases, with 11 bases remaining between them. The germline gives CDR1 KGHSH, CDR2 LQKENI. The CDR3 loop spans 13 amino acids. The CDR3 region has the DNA TGTGCCAGCTCCCTAACCGCGGACAATGAGCAGTTCTTC. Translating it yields CASSLTADNEQFF. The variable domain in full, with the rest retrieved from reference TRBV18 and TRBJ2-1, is NAGVMQNPRHLVRRRGQEARLRCSPMKGHSHVYWYRQLPEEGLKFMVYLQKENIIDESGMPKERFSAEFPKEGPSILRIQQVVRGDSAAYFCASSLTADNEQFFGPGTRLTVL.

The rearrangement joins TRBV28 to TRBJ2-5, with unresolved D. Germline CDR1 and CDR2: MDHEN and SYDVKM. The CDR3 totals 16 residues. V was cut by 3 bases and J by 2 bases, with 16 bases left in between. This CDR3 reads CASSFFSRPAQETQYF. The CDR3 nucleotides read TGTGCCAGCAGTTTCTTCAGTCGACCCGCGCAAGAGACCCAGTACTTC.

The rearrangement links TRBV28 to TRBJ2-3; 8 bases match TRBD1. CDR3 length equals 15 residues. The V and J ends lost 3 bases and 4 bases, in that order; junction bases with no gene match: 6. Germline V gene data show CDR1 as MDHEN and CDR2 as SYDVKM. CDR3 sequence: CASSLYRGAADTQYF. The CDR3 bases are TGTGCCAGCAGTTTGTACAGGGGGGCGGCAGATACGCAGTATTTT.

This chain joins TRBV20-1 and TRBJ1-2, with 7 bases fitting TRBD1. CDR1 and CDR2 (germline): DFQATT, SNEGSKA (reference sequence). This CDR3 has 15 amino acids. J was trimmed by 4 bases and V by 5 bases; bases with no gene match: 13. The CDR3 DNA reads TGCAGTGCTGCCTACCGGGGACAGCGTACCTATGGCTACACCTTC. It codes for CSAAYRGQRTYGYTF.

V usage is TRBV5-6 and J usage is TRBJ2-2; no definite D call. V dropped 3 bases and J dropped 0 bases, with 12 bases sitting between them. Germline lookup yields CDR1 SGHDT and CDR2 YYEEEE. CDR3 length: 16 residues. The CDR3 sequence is CASSSPGAANTGELFF. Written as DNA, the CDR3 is TGTGCCAGCAGCTCCCCCGGCGCGGCGAACACCGGGGAGCTGTTTTTT.

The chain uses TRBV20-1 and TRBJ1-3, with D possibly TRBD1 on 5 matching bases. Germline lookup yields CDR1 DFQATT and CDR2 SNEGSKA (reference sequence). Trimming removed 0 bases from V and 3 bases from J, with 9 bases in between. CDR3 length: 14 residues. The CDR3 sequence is CSARDGTHGNTIYF. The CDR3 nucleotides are TGCAGTGCTAGAGATGGGACTCATGGAAACACCATATATTTT.

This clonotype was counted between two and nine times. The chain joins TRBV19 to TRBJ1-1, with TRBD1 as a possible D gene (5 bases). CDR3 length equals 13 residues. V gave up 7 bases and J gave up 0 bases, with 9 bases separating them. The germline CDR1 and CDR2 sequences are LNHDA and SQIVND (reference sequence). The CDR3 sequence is CASKAGLNTEAFF. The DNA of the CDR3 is TGTGCCAGTAAGGCAGGGCTGAACACTGAAGCTTTCTTT.